A selection of T cell receptor beta chains follows, all from one sample in a study of vaccination and CD4 T cells after COVID-19. No antigen is known for these receptors. TCRdb processed the PCR reads anew with MiXCR; each CDR3 protein has one entry. Of about 15,000 distinct CDR3 sequences listed, 50% were seen once; the top ten hold roughly a quarter. Here the sequenced sample was cultured CD4+ T cells from blood, taken after SARS-CoV-2 vaccination. All receptors come from a human donor with COVID-19. Each CDR3 is given with its conserved first and last residue.

TRBJ1-1 TRBV2 CASSPPGQGKMNTEAFF
TRBJ2-3 TRBV19 CASSMQVAQGGSDTQYF
TRBJ2-3 TRBV10-2 CASSEGRRTDTQYF
TRBJ2-7 TRBV11-3 CASSQTASYEQYF
TRBJ1-2 TRBV10-3 CAISDVRAPGYTF
TRBJ1-6 TRBV5-6 CASSLIGTGDSPLHF
TRBJ1-2 TRBV2 CASSEGRYGYTF
TRBJ2-3 TRBV7-9 CASSPRGVSTDTQYF
TRBJ1-5 TRBV6-1 CASGGHTNQPQHF
TRBJ2-7 TRBV28 CASSLSRNQRTQYF
TRBJ1-5 TRBV19 CASSLGQGTNLPFPQHF
TRBJ2-3 TRBV20-1 CSAQWTSGASTDTQYF
TRBJ2-2 TRBV27 CASSFYGASGPNTGELFF
TRBJ1-6 TRBV6-1 CASREVSDNSPLHF
TRBJ2-7 TRBV7-6 CASSPVATYEQYF
TRBJ2-7 TRBV27 CASSLSGLAGGQEQYF
TRBJ2-5 TRBV20-1 CSARALDAPTETQYF
TRBJ1-2 TRBV21-1 CASPNVADDGYTF
TRBJ1-5 TRBV5-1 CASSLDDANQPQHF
TRBJ1-3 TRBV6-2/TRBV6-3 CASSYSGDTIYF
TRBJ2-7 TRBV20-1 CSASNPGGASYEQYF
TRBJ2-3 TRBV6-2/TRBV6-3 CASSTRDGTDTQYF
TRBJ1-6 TRBV10-1 CASSESQGASSPLHF
TRBJ1-4 TRBV7-9 CASSLRGDGATNEKLFF
TRBJ2-5 TRBV5-1 CASRGAGARETQYF
TRBJ1-1 TRBV7-2 CASSSRQGKSEAFF
TRBJ2-2 TRBV5-1 CASSLQDALGELFF
TRBJ2-5 TRBV15 CATSRDPTGGPETQYF
TRBJ1-1 TRBV6-1 CASSPRAASKPFTSEAFF
TRBJ1-2 TRBV27 CASSSGVSGYGYTF
TRBJ1-3 TRBV6-1 CASSRETGPMGTIYF
TRBJ1-2 TRBV6-1 CASLPAGSQNYGYTF
TRBJ1-1 TRBV7-9 CASSLRGGLVAFF
TRBJ2-2 TRBV7-4 CASSLSRGSTGELFF
TRBJ2-3 TRBV11-2 CASSSLRGATDTQYF
TRBJ1-5 TRBV2 CASSAIGGAGNQPQHF
TRBJ2-5 TRBV5-1 CASSRGADQETQYF
TRBJ1-2 TRBV15 CATSRGGDRGVYGYTF
TRBJ1-1 TRBV5-5 CASRLDYSAEAFF
TRBJ1-6 TRBV5-1 CASSLMGQENSPLHF
TRBJ1-3 TRBV7-6 CASSPDRVRNSGNTIYF
TRBJ2-3 TRBV7-3 CASSLLAPPLDTQYF